These T cell receptor beta chains were read from a single sample in a study of metastatic and nonmetastatic thyroid tumors. TCRdb redid the clone calls on the PCR reads using MiXCR. The table has some 21,000 clones, about a sixth seen once. The material sequenced was blood. Receptors were obtained from a female donor with papillary thyroid cancer or a benign thyroid nodule (not recorded which). Some clones in this sample may be carry-over from other donors' samples. Both conserved end residues are part of each CDR3. The D gene is left open where the match is weak. Size is omitted from some rows. Given values are once, few, many or a class for expanded clones.

v_gene,d_gene,abundance,j_gene,CDR3nt,CDR3aa
TRBV7-9,.,many,TRBJ2-3,TGTGCCAGCAGCTTGGGGTTACAAAGCACAGATACGCAGTATTTT,CASSLGLQSTDTQYF
TRBV9,TRBD2,.,TRBJ2-1,TGTGCCAGCAGCCCTGGACTAGCGGGAGTCTATGAGCAGTTCTTC,CASSPGLAGVYEQFF
TRBV12-3/TRBV12-4,.,few,TRBJ2-6,TGTGCCAGCAGTTCTGAGGGGTATGGGGACAACGTCCTGACTTTC,CASSSEGYGDNVLTF
TRBV7-3,.,many,TRBJ2-3,TGTGCCAGCAGCTTTTCATCAAGCACAGATACGCAGTATTTT,CASSFSSSTDTQYF
TRBV27,TRBD1,few,TRBJ2-1,TGTGCCAGCAGCACCCCTGGGACAGGGAAAGTCAATGAGCAATTCTTC,CASSTPGTGKVNEQFF
TRBV19,.,few,TRBJ1-1,TGTGCCAGTAGTATTAAGGGCACCGGGACTGAAGCTTTCTTT,CASSIKGTGTEAFF
TRBV20-1,.,many,TRBJ2-3,TGCAGTGCAAAAATAGGCACAGATACGCAGTATTTT,CSAKIGTDTQYF
TRBV9,.,many,TRBJ1-3,TGTGCCAGCAGCCCCACCTCAGGCGTAAACACCATATATTTT,CASSPTSGVNTIYF
TRBV28,.,.,TRBJ1-2,TGTGCCAGCAGTACGACAGGAAACTATGGCTACACCTTC,CASSTTGNYGYTF
TRBV7-9,TRBD1,many,TRBJ2-7,TGTGCCAGCAGCTTGAGGGAGACAGGGGAGCAGTACTTC,CASSLRETGEQYF
TRBV7-2,TRBD1,.,TRBJ2-2,TGTGCCAGCAGCTTGAGCGGACAGGGAAGCGGGGAGCTGTTTTTT,CASSLSGQGSGELFF
TRBV7-8,.,many,TRBJ2-3,TGTGCCAGCAGCCCGAAAGAGCCGGGTGTTGGACTCAGTGAGGATACGCAGTATTTT,CASSPKEPGVGLSEDTQYF
TRBV28,TRBD1,.,TRBJ1-5,TGTGCCAGCAGTCCTCGACAGGGATGGGAGCCCCAGCATTTT,CASSPRQGWEPQHF
TRBV20-1,.,many,TRBJ2-3,TGCAGTGCTAGAGGCCCGGTGGATAGCACAGATACGCAGTATTTT,CSARGPVDSTDTQYF
TRBV6-1,.,many,TRBJ1-5,TGTGCCAGCTGCAGGGTAACTAATCAGCCCCAGCATTTT,CASCRVTNQPQHF
TRBV20-1,TRBD2,many,TRBJ2-3,TGCAGTGCTAGCTGGCTAGCGGGAGGTGGAGATACGCAGTATTTT,CSASWLAGGGDTQYF
TRBV5-4,.,many,TRBJ1-1,TGTGCCAGCAGCTTGGCCGTGGAAATGAACACTGAAGCTTTCTTT,CASSLAVEMNTEAFF
TRBV6-1,TRBD1,medium-sized,TRBJ1-3,TGTGCCAGCATCCTACAGGGGACTGGAAACACCATATATTTT,CASILQGTGNTIYF
TRBV28,.,medium-sized,TRBJ1-5,TGTGCCAGCAGTCGGGACGGTAATCAGCCCCAGCATTTT,CASSRDGNQPQHF
TRBV19,.,medium-sized,TRBJ1-5,TGTGCCAGTGGGGGGGGTGGGCCCCGACCCCAGCATTTT,CASGGGGPRPQHF